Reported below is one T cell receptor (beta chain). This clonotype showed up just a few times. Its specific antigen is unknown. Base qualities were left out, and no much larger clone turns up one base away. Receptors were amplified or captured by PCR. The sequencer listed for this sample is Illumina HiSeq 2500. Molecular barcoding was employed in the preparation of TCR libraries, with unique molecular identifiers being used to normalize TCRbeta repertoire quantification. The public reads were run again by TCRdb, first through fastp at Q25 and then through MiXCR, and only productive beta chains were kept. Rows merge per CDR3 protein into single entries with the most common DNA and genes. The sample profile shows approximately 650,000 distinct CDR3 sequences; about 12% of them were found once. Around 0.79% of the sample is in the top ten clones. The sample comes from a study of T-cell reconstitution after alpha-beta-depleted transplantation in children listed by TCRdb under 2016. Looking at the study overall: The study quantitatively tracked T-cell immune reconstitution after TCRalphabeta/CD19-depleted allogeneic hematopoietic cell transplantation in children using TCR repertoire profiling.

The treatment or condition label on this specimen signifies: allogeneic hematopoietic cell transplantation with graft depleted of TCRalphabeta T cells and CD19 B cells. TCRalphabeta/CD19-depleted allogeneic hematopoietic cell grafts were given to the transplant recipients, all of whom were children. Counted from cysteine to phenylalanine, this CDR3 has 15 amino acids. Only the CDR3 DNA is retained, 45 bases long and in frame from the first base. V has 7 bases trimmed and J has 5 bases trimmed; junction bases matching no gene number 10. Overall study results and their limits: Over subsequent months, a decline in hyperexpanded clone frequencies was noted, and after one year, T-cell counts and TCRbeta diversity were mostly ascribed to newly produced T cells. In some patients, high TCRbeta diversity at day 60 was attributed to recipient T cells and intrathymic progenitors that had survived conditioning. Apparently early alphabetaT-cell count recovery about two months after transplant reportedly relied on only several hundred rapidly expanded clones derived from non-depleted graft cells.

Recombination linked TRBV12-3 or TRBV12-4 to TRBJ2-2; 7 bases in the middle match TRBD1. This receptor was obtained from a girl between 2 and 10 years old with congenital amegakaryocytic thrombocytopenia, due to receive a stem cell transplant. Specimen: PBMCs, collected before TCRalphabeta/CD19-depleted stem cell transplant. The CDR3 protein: CASNRRGGGTGELFF. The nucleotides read TGTGCCAGCAACCGGCGAGGGGGCGGTACCGGGGAGCTGTTTTTT.